Described below is a single TCR beta chain sequence and its context. This sample is drawn from a study of Ad26.COV2.S vaccination and SARS-CoV-2 variants. Treatment denoted: about 20 received Ad26.COV2.S at low or high dose, single or two shots; about five received placebo; per-sample allocation not given. Sampling was performed 63 days after the first vaccine or placebo injection. Ad26 vector vaccine expressed Wuhan-strain SARS-CoV-2 spike. The repertoire was sequenced with immunoSEQ multiplex PCR; TCRdb's copy has only in-frame clones and lacks some. The sample shows under 550,000 clones, approximately 92% of them seen only once. V was pared by 6 bases and J by 3 bases, with 7 bases of the junction left unmatched. From germline, CDR1 is ENHRY and CDR2 SYGVKD. The CDR3 spans 15 residues.

This receptor was identified in a person aged 18 to 59 who received the Ad26.COV2.S COVID-19 vaccine or a placebo. The chain carries TRBV10-3 and TRBJ2-7, with 11 bases fitting TRBD1. The material was peripheral blood, obtained in a trial of Ad26.COV2.S vaccine versus placebo. The CDR3 sequence: CAIREGQGEFYEQYF. CDR3 in DNA: TGTGCCATCAGGGAGGGACAGGGGGAATTCTACGAGCAGTACTTC.